This record covers a single T cell receptor (beta chain). The data stem from a study of blood T cell repertoires in COVID-19. Whole-study context: T cells, B-cell-depleted T cells, or PBMCs supplied cDNA or gDNA.

J was trimmed by 8 bases and V by 0 bases; bases with no gene match: 3. Per the germline V gene, CDR1 is SGHTA and CDR2 is FQGNSA. The CDR3 totals 15 residues. Repertoires were generated with immunoSEQ multiplex PCR, while TCRdb's copy carries only in-frame clones and drops some. The sample holds about 250,000 clones, about 80% seen once. The sequenced material came from peripheral blood. The gene calls are TRBV7-2 and TRBJ1-5, with 11 bases aligning to TRBD1. This receptor was taken from a man older than 75 with acute or convalescent COVID-19. The CDR3 DNA is TGTGCCAGCAGCTTAGCGCGGGACAGGGGGGAGCCCCAGCATTTT. This gives the protein CASSLARDRGEPQHF.